This TCR beta chain was recorded in a study of technical replicates of blood from several donors. Clones were read by immunoSEQ multiplex PCR, and TCRdb kept only the in-frame ones, dropping some. Among 55,000 to 75,000 clones listed, approximately 94% were seen once. The V and J ends lost 4 bases and 4 bases, in that order; junction bases with no gene match: 5. Germline CDR1 and CDR2: SGHTA and FQGNSA. This CDR3 has 14 amino acids. Input material: PBMCs. The V call is TRBV7-2, the J call TRBJ2-5; 8 bases are shared with TRBD2. This clonotype originated in a human donor in good health. Some clones in this sample may be carry-over from other donors' samples. The CDR3 region has the DNA TGTGCCAGCAGCTCCCGGGGGGGGCGAGAGACCCAGTACTTC. This gives the protein CASSSRGGRETQYF.